One and the same sample provided the 5 T cell receptor beta chains below, sequenced in a study of CD8 T cells in Susac syndrome (dated 2019 in TCRdb). Library preparation was by the immunoSEQ multiplex PCR assay. RNA was extracted using the RNeasy kit, and roughly 0.45 to 1 microgram was reverse transcribed with random hexamers. The public reads were quality trimmed at Q25 with fastp and then assembled into clones with MiXCR by TCRdb, keeping productive beta chains. Identical CDR3 proteins give one entry, which carries the most common genes and DNA. Here the sample has 200,000 to 300,000 distinct CDR3 sequences; around 93% occur a single time. The leading ten clones occupy around 0.072% of the sample. Source material: CD4+ T cells from PBMCs. These receptors were collected from a human donor with multiple sclerosis.

This clonotype has only one observation. This chain links TRBV20-1 with TRBJ2-3, with TRBD1 matching 12 bases. V shed 5 bases and J 1 base; nucleotides not matched to a gene: 7. CDR3 length: 16 amino acids. Germline V gene data show CDR1 as DFQATT and CDR2 as SNEGSKA (reference sequence). The CDR3 reads CSASIGTGGGTDTQYF. The CDR3 coding sequence is TGCAGTGCTTCAATAGGGACAGGGGGCGGCACAGATACGCAGTATTTT.

The chain links TRBV30 to TRBJ1-2, with 7 bases matching TRBD1. The CDR3 has 13 residues. Germline V gene lookup returns CDR1 GTSNPN and CDR2 SVGIG (reference sequence). The V segment lost 0 bases and the J segment 8 bases; nucleotides outside the gene matches: 6. CDR3 loop: CAWSVPHRGGYTF. In nucleotides, the CDR3 is TGTGCCTGGAGTGTACCCCACAGGGGAGGCTACACCTTC.

The chain couples TRBV10-1 to TRBJ2-5; TRBD2 might be the D (5 bases). The CDR3 spans 13 residues. Germline assignment: CDR1 WNHNN and CDR2 SYGVQD (reference sequence). Trimming shortened V by 6 bases and J by 1 base, and 9 bases separated the two germline ends. CDR3 sequence reads: CASSIGVQETQYF. The CDR3 DNA sequence: TGCGCCAGCAGCATCGGGGTCCAAGAGACCCAGTACTTC.

The chain links TRBV10-3 to TRBJ2-3; D is possibly TRBD1 (6 bases). This CDR3 has 13 amino acids. Trimming removed 9 bases at V and 2 bases at J, with 12 bases between. CDR1 ENHRY and CDR2 SYGVKD come from the germline V gene. The CDR3 DNA is TGTGCCATTGTCTCAGGGGTCACAGATACGCAGTATTTT. This sequence encodes CAIVSGVTDTQYF.

This clonotype is a singleton in its sample. The chain employs TRBV6-5 and TRBJ2-7; 9 bases are a match to TRBD1. Germline V gene lookup returns CDR1 MNHEY and CDR2 SVGAGI. CDR3 length: 15 residues. V dropped 7 bases and J dropped 9; count of bases not matched to a gene: 16. CDR3 region: CASTNRDRALFGQYV. CDR3 bases: TGTGCCAGCACCAACCGGGACAGGGCCCTCTTCGGGCAGTACGTC.